One sample yielded the 11 T cell receptor beta chains listed below, sequenced in a study of PD-1 blockade in classical Hodgkin lymphoma. Time point indicated: cycle 4 day 1 (C4D1), after 5 to 7 weeks of nivolumab. Patients all relapsed after autologous stem cell transplantation, and there was variation in brentuximab vedotin exposure. TCRdb's table, derived via immunoSEQ multiplex PCR, lists solely in-frame clones and lacks some. This sample has roughly 21,000 clones, with 60% to 75% found just once. This specimen consisted of peripheral blood mononuclear cells (PBMCs), obtained before the fourth cycle of nivolumab. All receptors derive from a human donor with classical Hodgkin lymphoma.

This chain connects TRBV7-9 to TRBJ2-7; D unclear. CDR3 length: 13 residues. CDR1 and CDR2 from the germline V gene are SEHNR and FQNEAQ (reference sequence). V dropped 1 base and J dropped 0 bases, with 4 bases sitting between them. The CDR3 reads CASSLVSSYEQYF. CDR3 DNA sequence: TGTGCCAGCAGCTTAGTCAGCTCCTACGAGCAGTACTTC.

The chain links TRBV28 to TRBJ2-2; 10 nucleotides agree with TRBD2. V was clipped by 4 bases and J by 4 bases; unmatched bases: 6. The CDR3 has 16 amino acids. Looked up from germline, CDR1 is MDHEN and CDR2 is SYDVKM. The CDR3 protein is CASSWLAGDVTGELFF. The CDR3 DNA sequence: TGTGCCAGCAGTTGGCTAGCGGGAGACGTCACCGGGGAGCTGTTTTTT.

The chain combines TRBV6-5 with TRBJ2-4; no definite D call. The germline CDR1 and CDR2 sequences are MNHEY and SVGAGI. Deletions cut 6 bases from V and 3 bases from J, with 9 bases between. The CDR3 has 13 residues. The DNA for the CDR3 is TGTGCCAGCAGGGATAGGGACAAAAACATTCAGTACTTC. Encoded protein: CASRDRDKNIQYF.

This clone was detected once. The chain couples TRBV10-3 to TRBJ2-3; D gene uncertain. This CDR3 contains 13 residues. Germline CDR1 ENHRY, CDR2 SYGVKD. V lost 4 bases, J lost 1 base, and 6 bases lay in between. CDR3 sequence (DNA): TGTGCCATCAGTGGGAGCGGCACAGATACGCAGTATTTT. Translating gives CAISGSGTDTQYF.

In DNA, the CDR3 is TGTGCCATCAGTGAGTCGGGGCAGTACACTGAAGCTTTCTTT. It codes for CAISESGQYTEAFF. The rearrangement joins TRBV10-3 to TRBJ1-1, with a possible D match to TRBD1 (5 bases). Germline loops: CDR1 ENHRY, CDR2 SYGVKD. This CDR3 comprises 14 residues. V dropped 0 bases and J dropped 3 bases, with 8 bases sitting between them.

The chain couples TRBV19 to TRBJ1-2; D call uncertain. CDR3 size: 11 residues. Germline CDR1 and CDR2: LNHDA and SQIVND (reference sequence). Trimming took 9 bases from V and 5 from J, leaving 10 bases between them. The CDR3: CASGEVYGYTF. CDR3 in DNA: TGTGCCAGCGGGGAAGTTTATGGCTACACCTTC.

V usage is TRBV6-6 and J usage is TRBJ1-5, with 8 bases aligning to TRBD1. The V segment lost 5 bases and the J segment 3 bases; nucleotides outside the gene matches: 9. Germline CDR1 reads MNHNY; CDR2 reads SVGAGI (reference sequence). The CDR3 has 16 residues. Here the CDR3 reads CASSKGQVVYNQPQHF. DNA for the CDR3: TGTGCCAGCAGTAAGGGACAGGTTGTCTACAATCAGCCCCAGCATTTT.

The V and J genes are TRBV7-2 and TRBJ2-1; D gene ambiguous. Germline CDR1 SGHTA, CDR2 FQGNSA. V shed 5 bases and J shed 10 bases, with 21 bases lying between them. The CDR3 totals 15 residues. The CDR3 bases are TGTGCCAGCAGCAAACAAAGTCTGAGTTCTAACGAGCAGTTCTTC. Translated, it gives CASSKQSLSSNEQFF.

The CDR3 bases are TGCGCCAGCAGCACGACCGGGACCGCAAACTATGGCTACACCTTC. Amino acids: CASSTTGTANYGYTF. The chain recombines TRBV5-1 with TRBJ1-2, with a tentative D call TRBD1 (5 bases). Trimming cost V 4 bases and J 2 bases, with 15 bases left between them. The CDR3 length is 15 residues. In germline, CDR1 is SGHRS, CDR2 YFSETQ.

This clone came up a few times. This chain connects TRBV18 to TRBJ2-7; 9 bases agree with TRBD1. The V gene end was trimmed by 4 bases and the J gene end by 2 bases; junction bases not matched to a gene: 6. The CDR3 consists of 15 residues. CDR1 KGHSH and CDR2 LQKENI come from the germline V gene. The DNA of the CDR3 is TGTGCCAGCTCACTTCAGGACAGGGGCCCCTACGAGCAGTACTTC. This gives the protein CASSLQDRGPYEQYF.

J is TRBJ2-3 and V is TRBV6-5, with D perhaps TRBD1 (6 bases). The V end was cut by 6 bases, the J end by 5 bases, with 15 bases between. Germline V CDR1 and CDR2: MNHEY, SVGAGI. The CDR3 totals 14 residues. CDR3 loop: CASSPWGLGDTQYF. In DNA form, the CDR3 reads TGTGCCAGCAGCCCCTGGGGGCTCGGAGATACGCAGTATTTT.